This T cell receptor beta chain appears in the sequencing data of a study of beta chain features in type 1 diabetes. Points from the study as a whole: All four CD4+ subsets from Type 1 diabetes patients carried moderately but significantly shorter TCRB CDR3s.

About this clone itself: The antigen remains unidentified.

Expressed TCRB transcripts got sequenced, as all isolated RNA was reverse transcribed. The table came from immunoSEQ multiplex PCR; TCRdb's copy has only in-frame clones and leaves some out. This sample carries 600,000 to 700,000 clones, about an eighth of them seen once, and the ten largest clones take more than 0.095%. The CDR3 has 17 residues. Deletions cut 4 bases from V and 2 bases from J, with 19 bases between. Germline V gene lookup returns CDR1 SGHTA and CDR2 FQGNSA. Based on CD45RO/CCR7/CD25/CD127/CD95/CD27, CD4+ regulatory, stem cell-like memory, naive and central memory cells were sorted. The TCR comes from a man aged 25-45 years with type 1 diabetes. The V gene is TRBV7-2, the J gene TRBJ2-3; D may be TRBD1 (6 bases). The sample was naive CD4+ T cells from blood. CDR3 amino acids: CASSSRRGTRNTDTQYF. The CDR3 DNA follows: TGTGCCAGCAGCTCCCGTAGGGGGACAAGAAACACAGATACGCAGTATTTT.